Listed below are T cell receptor beta chains from one sample, sequenced in a study of T cell repertoires in cytomegalovirus infection. TCRdb re-called the reads through MiXCR, storing one row per CDR3 protein. This sample has about 440,000 distinct CDR3 sequences, with roughly 30% found just once. The sample comprised PBMCs. These receptors were taken from a human donor in good health (CMV status not recorded). Some clones in this sample may be carry-over from other donors' samples. The CDR3 runs from the conserved cysteine through the conserved F or W. Each record gives: D gene, clone size, V gene, J gene, CDR3 protein, CDR3 DNA. The D gene is left open where the match is weak. Not all rows give a size; the values are once, few, many and, for expanded clones, a class.

-	-	TRBV5-1	TRBJ2-2	CASSLLLAGSTGELFF	TGCGCCAGCAGCTTACTTTTGGCAGGGTCGACCGGGGAGCTGTTTTTT
-	-	TRBV6-2/TRBV6-3	TRBJ2-3	CASSYTTPSDTQYF	TGTGCCAGCAGTTACACCACCCCCTCCGATACGCAGTATTTT
TRBD1	many	TRBV19	TRBJ1-4	CASRITGATNEKLFF	TGTGCCAGTAGGATCACAGGGGCAACTAATGAAAAACTGTTTTTT
-	few	TRBV28	TRBJ2-7	CASSSPSDLDYEQYF	TGTGCCAGCAGTTCCCCCTCGGACTTGGACTACGAGCAGTACTTC
-	few	TRBV5-1	TRBJ2-3	CASSGQNVVGGDTQYF	TGCGCCAGCAGCGGGCAGAACGTAGTGGGGGGTGATACGCAGTATTTT
-	few	TRBV14	TRBJ1-2	CASSQTGPNYGYTF	TGTGCCAGCAGCCAGACGGGACCCAACTATGGCTACACCTTC
-	-	TRBV4-1	TRBJ1-1	CASSQLGAASEAFF	TGCGCCAGCAGCCAATTAGGGGCGGCATCAGAAGCTTTCTTT
-	-	TRBV20-1	TRBJ2-7	CSARDRARPSYEQYF	TGCAGTGCTAGAGACAGGGCCCGACCCTCCTACGAGCAGTACTTC
TRBD1	-	TRBV20-1	TRBJ1-5	CSARDRDYSNQPQHF	TGCAGTGCTAGGGACAGGGACTATAGCAATCAGCCCCAGCATTTT
-	many	TRBV7-2	TRBJ2-2	CASTQQGSGFGELFF	TGTGCCAGCACCCAACAGGGCTCGGGGTTTGGGGAGCTGTTTTTT
-	-	TRBV7-8	TRBJ1-1	CASSLAFGTEAFF	TGTGCCAGCAGCTTAGCGTTCGGCACTGAAGCTTTCTTT
-	-	TRBV11-1	TRBJ1-1	CASSPVHVNNEAFF	TGTGCCAGCAGCCCCGTACACGTGAACAATGAAGCTTTCTTT
-	many	TRBV28	TRBJ2-5	CASTPGRGGLYQETQYF	TGTGCCAGCACCCCTGGAAGGGGGGGACTGTACCAAGAGACCCAGTACTTC
TRBD1	few	TRBV4-1	TRBJ1-2	CASSQSQGAGYGYTF	TGCGCCAGCAGCCAAAGCCAGGGGGCTGGATATGGCTACACCTTC
TRBD1	many	TRBV6-5	TRBJ1-6	CASSWLTGGNSPLHF	TGTGCCAGCAGTTGGCTGACAGGGGGAAATTCACCCCTCCACTTT
-	-	TRBV7-2	TRBJ2-7	CASSASPQGTYEQYF	TGTGCCAGCAGCGCAAGTCCACAGGGAACCTACGAGCAGTACTTC
-	few	TRBV6-5	TRBJ1-3	CASSYKGAVGNTIYF	TGTGCCAGCAGTTACAAAGGGGCGGTTGGAAACACCATATATTTT
-	-	TRBV28	TRBJ1-6	CASSDYRDNSPPHF	TGTGCCAGCAGTGATTACAGGGATAATTCACCCCCCCACTTT
-	-	TRBV4-2	TRBJ2-1	CASSQEDSLSSYNEQFF	TGTGCCAGCAGCCAAGAGGACAGTCTTAGCTCCTACAATGAGCAGTTCTTC
-	-	TRBV11-3	TRBJ2-7	CASSLNVGSEQYF	TGTGCCAGCAGCTTAAACGTTGGGAGCGAGCAGTACTTC
-	many	TRBV19	TRBJ1-1	CASSDDLGTEAFF	TGTGCCAGTAGTGACGATCTAGGGACTGAAGCTTTCTTT
-	-	TRBV7-8	TRBJ2-7	CASSLAPDYEQYF	TGTGCCAGCAGCTTAGCCCCTGACTACGAGCAGTACTTC
-	few	TRBV7-8	TRBJ1-1	CASSLGGRTSNTEAFF	TGTGCCAGCAGCTTAGGAGGTCGGACATCGAACACTGAAGCTTTCTTT
TRBD1	many	TRBV7-2	TRBJ1-1	CASSFGQGWTEAFF	TGTGCCAGCAGCTTTGGACAGGGTTGGACTGAAGCTTTCTTT
TRBD1	-	TRBV7-2	TRBJ2-1	CASSLGQGRIYNEQFF	TGTGCCAGCAGCTTAGGACAGGGGCGCATCTACAATGAGCAGTTCTTC
-	-	TRBV7-9	TRBJ2-7	CASSLSLGTVPHEKYF	TGTGCCAGCAGCTTATCTCTTGGAACAGTCCCCCACGAGAAGTACTTC
TRBD2	many	TRBV7-2	TRBJ2-7	CASSPRLAGGREQYF	TGTGCCAGCAGCCCCCGACTAGCGGGGGGAAGAGAGCAGTACTTC
-	-	TRBV4-2	TRBJ2-2	CASSQDLRTGELFF	TGTGCCAGCAGCCAAGATTTGAGGACCGGGGAGCTGTTTTTT
TRBD2	-	TRBV9	TRBJ2-5	CASSLGTSGGLQETQYF	TGTGCCAGCAGCCTCGGGACTAGCGGGGGGTTACAAGAGACCCAGTACTTC
TRBD1	-	TRBV6-2/TRBV6-3	TRBJ2-1	CASSVPGQGTNEQFF	TGTGCCAGCAGTGTGCCGGGACAGGGTACGAATGAGCAGTTCTTC
-	-	TRBV7-2	TRBJ2-1	CASSRRQGGFNEQFF	TGTGCCAGCAGCCGGAGACAGGGAGGTTTCAATGAGCAGTTCTTC
-	-	TRBV29-1	TRBJ2-5	CSVEDLQGRLETQYF	TGCAGCGTTGAAGACCTACAGGGAAGGTTGGAGACCCAGTACTTC
TRBD1	-	TRBV28	TRBJ2-1	CASSIQGDDYNEQFF	TGTGCCAGCAGTATACAGGGGGACGACTACAATGAGCAGTTCTTC
-	many	TRBV7-8	TRBJ2-5	CASSLVGGAPSGQQETQYF	TGTGCCAGCAGCTTAGTGGGGGGCGCCCCGAGTGGGCAACAAGAGACCCAGTACTTC
-	few	TRBV18	TRBJ1-2	CASSPIRSEIYGYTF	TGTGCCAGCTCACCAATCAGATCAGAGATCTATGGCTACACCTTC
TRBD2	-	TRBV27	TRBJ2-7	CASSRTPGRAQYF	TGTGCCAGCAGCCGCACCCCAGGGAGGGCGCAGTACTTC
-	few	TRBV7-8	TRBJ1-5	CASSLEADTLINQPQHF	TGTGCCAGCAGCTTAGAGGCAGATACCCTGATAAATCAGCCCCAGCATTTT
-	-	TRBV2	TRBJ2-3	CASSELLAGDTDTQYF	TGTGCCAGCAGTGAACTTCTGGCCGGCGACACAGATACGCAGTATTTT
-	-	TRBV28	TRBJ2-1	CASSLYGADSYNEQFF	TGTGCCAGCAGTTTATATGGCGCCGACTCCTACAATGAGCAGTTCTTC
TRBD2	few	TRBV2	TRBJ2-1	CASSEAGIAGTGEQFF	TGTGCCAGCAGTGAAGCGGGGATAGCGGGGACGGGTGAGCAGTTCTTC
-	once	TRBV19	TRBJ2-7	CASSMGLLSYEQYF	TGTGCCAGTAGTATGGGGCTTCTTTCCTACGAGCAGTACTTC
TRBD1	few	TRBV7-8	TRBJ2-5	CASSLDRVRGQETQYF	TGTGCCAGCAGCCTAGACAGGGTGAGGGGCCAAGAGACCCAGTACTTC
-	-	TRBV20-1	TRBJ1-6	CSARPGHNSPLHF	TGCAGTGCTAGACCGGGCCATAATTCACCCCTCCACTTT